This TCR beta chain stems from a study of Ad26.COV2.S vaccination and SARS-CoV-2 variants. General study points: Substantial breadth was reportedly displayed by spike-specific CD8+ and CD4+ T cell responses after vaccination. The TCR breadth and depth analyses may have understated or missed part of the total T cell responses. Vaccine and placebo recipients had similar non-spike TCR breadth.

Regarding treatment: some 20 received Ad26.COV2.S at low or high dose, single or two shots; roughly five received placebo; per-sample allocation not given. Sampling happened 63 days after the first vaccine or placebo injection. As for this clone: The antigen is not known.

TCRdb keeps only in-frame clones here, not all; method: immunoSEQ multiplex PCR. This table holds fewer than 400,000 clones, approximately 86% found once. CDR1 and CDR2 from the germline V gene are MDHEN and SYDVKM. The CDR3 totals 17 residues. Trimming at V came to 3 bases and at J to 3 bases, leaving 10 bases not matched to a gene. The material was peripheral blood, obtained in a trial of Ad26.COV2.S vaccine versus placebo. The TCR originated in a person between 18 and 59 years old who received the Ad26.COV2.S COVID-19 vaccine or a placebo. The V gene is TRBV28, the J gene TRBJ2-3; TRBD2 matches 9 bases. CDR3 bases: TGTGCCAGCAGTTTGCCGCGGGGGGGCCTGAGGACAGATACGCAGTATTTT. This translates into CASSLPRGGLRTDTQYF.